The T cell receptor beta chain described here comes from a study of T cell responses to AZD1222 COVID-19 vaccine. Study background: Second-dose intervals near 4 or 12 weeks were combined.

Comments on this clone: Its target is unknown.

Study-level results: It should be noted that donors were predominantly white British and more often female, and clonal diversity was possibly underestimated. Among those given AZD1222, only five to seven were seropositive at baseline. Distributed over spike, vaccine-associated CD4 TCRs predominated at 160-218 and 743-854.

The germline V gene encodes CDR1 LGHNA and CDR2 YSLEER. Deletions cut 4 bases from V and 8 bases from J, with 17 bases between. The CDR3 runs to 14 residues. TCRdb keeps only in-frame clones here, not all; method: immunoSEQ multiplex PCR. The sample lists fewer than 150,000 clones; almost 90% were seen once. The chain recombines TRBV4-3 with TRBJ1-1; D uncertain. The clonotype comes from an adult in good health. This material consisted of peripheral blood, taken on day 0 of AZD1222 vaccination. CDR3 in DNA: TGCGCCAGCAGCCCTCAACCCCGGAGCAGGGAAGCTTTCTTT. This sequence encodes CASSPQPRSREAFF.